The next 15 T cell receptor beta chains were all read from a single sample in a study of cytomegalovirus exposure and HLA in healthy donors (dated by TCRdb to the late 2010s). The method was the immunoSEQ multiplex PCR assay. For the multiplex PCR, a mixture combining 60 forward primers for TCR Vbeta segments and 13 reverse primers for TCR Jbeta segments was used. Drawn from immuneACCESS, this table holds only the in-frame rearrangements with V and J called that TCRdb kept. Clones are partly lost; checked studies trace under half to an unresolved V gene and leave the rest unexplained. Across this sample there are under 300,000 clones, with 80% to 85% seen only once. Clones ranked in the top ten supply under 8% of the sample. Sequenced input: PBMCs. The receptors stem from a woman in her sixties or seventies in good health and CMV-seropositive.

V and J are TRBV28 and TRBJ2-3; TRBD2 is a possible D gene (6 bases). The CDR3 is 16 residues long. Germline V gives CDR1 MDHEN, CDR2 SYDVKM. V lost 2 bases to trimming and J lost 0 bases, with 12 bases between them. CDR3 DNA sequence: TGTGCCAGCAGTTTAACGGGACTCGCAAGCACAGATACGCAGTATTTT. This codes for CASSLTGLASTDTQYF.

The chain joins TRBV5-4 to TRBJ2-7; 7 positions match TRBD1. The junction had 6 bases not matched to a gene; V was cut back by 0 bases and J by 6 bases. Germline V gives CDR1 SGHNT, CDR2 YYREEE (reference sequence). The CDR3 contains 14 residues. The CDR3 is CASSLAVTGSEQYF. The CDR3 DNA follows: TGTGCCAGCAGCTTGGCCGTGACAGGGAGCGAGCAGTACTTC.

This chain uses TRBV9 with TRBJ2-2; 10 positions agree with TRBD2. CDR1 is SGDLS, CDR2 YYNGEE, per germline. The CDR3 has 16 residues. J was trimmed by 8 bases and V by 1 base; bases with no gene match: 8. The CDR3 sequence: CASSVPTSGMWGELFF. CDR3 sequence (DNA): TGTGCCAGCAGCGTACCCACTAGCGGGATGTGGGGGGAGCTGTTTTTT.

In this sample, this clone turned up a few times. The CDR3 bases are TGCGCCAGCCGTCCTGACAGGGCGGGTGAGCAGTACTTC. Translated, it gives CASRPDRAGEQYF. J is TRBJ2-7 and V is TRBV5-1; 7 nucleotides agree with TRBD1. CDR3 size: 13 residues. V shed 7 bases and J 7 bases; nucleotides not matched to a gene: 11. Germline V lookup: CDR1 SGHRS, CDR2 YFSETQ. The full variable domain, in which reference TRBV5-1 and TRBJ2-7 provide the parts outside the CDR3, is KAGVTQTPRYLIKTRGQQVTLSCSPISGHRSVSWYQQTPGQGLQFLFEYFSETQRNKGNFPGRFSGRQFSNSRSEMNVSTLELGDSALYLCASRPDRAGEQYFGPGTRLTVT.

This clone appeared once. The V gene is TRBV2, the J gene TRBJ2-5; TRBD2 agrees at 7 bases. The germline gives CDR1 SNHLY, CDR2 FYNNEI. The CDR3 covers 14 residues. V was clipped by 8 bases and J by 1 base; unmatched bases: 7. As DNA, the CDR3 is TGTGCCAGCGCCCAGGGCGGGAGCCAAGAGACCCAGTACTTC. Residues: CASAQGGSQETQYF.

With regard to this clone: The identical CDR3 is also encoded by other nucleotide sequences in the sample. The J gene is TRBJ1-5, the V gene TRBV7-9; TRBD1 agrees at 9 bases. The CDR3 length is 13 residues. CDR1 is SEHNR and CDR2 is FQNEAQ in the germline V gene (reference sequence). V shed 5 bases and J 4 bases; nucleotides not matched to a gene: 0. CDR3 coding DNA: TGTGCCAGCAGCGGGACAGGGAATCAGCCCCAGCATTTT. It codes for CASSGTGNQPQHF.

This chain links TRBV27 with TRBJ2-1; a possible D gene is TRBD2 (6 bases). The ends were cut back, 5 bases at V and 7 bases at J, with 18 bases in the middle. The CDR3 extends over 15 amino acids. Germline CDR1 is MNHEY and CDR2 is SMNVEV (reference sequence). The CDR3 DNA sequence: TGTGCCAGCAGTCCCCTGGAGGGCAGACTGAATGAGCAGTTCTTC. Encoded protein: CASSPLEGRLNEQFF.

For the CDR3, the DNA is TGTGCCAGTAGGAGGGATTTGGTCTTAAATGCTGAAGCTTTCTTT. This gives the protein CASRRDLVLNAEAFF. This chain uses TRBV19 with TRBJ1-1; D is unclear. This CDR3 spans 15 amino acids. Germline V lookup: CDR1 LNHDA, CDR2 SQIVND (reference sequence). V lost 6 bases and J 6 bases, leaving 20 bases between the germline ends. The full variable domain, rest sourced from reference TRBV19 and TRBJ1-1, is DGGITQSPKYLFRKEGQNVTLSCEQNLNHDAMYWYRQDPGQGLRLIYYSQIVNDFQKGDIAEGYSVSREKKESFPLTVTSAQKNPTAFYLCASRRDLVLNAEAFFGQGTRLTVV.

This chain links TRBV5-1 with TRBJ2-3; 10 bases are a match to TRBD1. The CDR3 totals 14 residues. CDR1 is SGHRS and CDR2 is YFSETQ in the germline V gene. V was pared by 5 bases and J by 1 base, with 1 base of the junction left unmatched. The CDR3 spells CASSGTGGTDTQYF. The CDR3 DNA reads as TGCGCCAGCAGTGGGACAGGGGGCACAGATACGCAGTATTTT.

This clone was seen a few times. The chain is built from TRBV28 and TRBJ2-1; 10 bases agree with TRBD2. The CDR3 covers 14 residues. V lost 5 bases to trimming and J lost 4 bases; unmatched junction nucleotides: 2. The germline V gene encodes CDR1 MDHEN and CDR2 SYDVKM. CDR3 in amino acids: CASSSGRGYNEQFF. CDR3 DNA: TGTGCCAGCAGTAGCGGGAGGGGTTACAATGAGCAGTTCTTC.

This chain connects TRBV19 to TRBJ1-2; 9 bases align to TRBD1. Germline lookup yields CDR1 LNHDA and CDR2 SQIVND (reference sequence). The CDR3 runs 14 residues. The J segment lost 4 bases and the V segment lost 6 bases, leaving 6 bases of the junction unmatched. This CDR3 is CASSPGQGLYGYTF. The CDR3 region has the DNA TGTGCCAGTAGCCCGGGACAGGGTCTCTATGGCTACACCTTC.

The chain employs TRBV28 and TRBJ2-7; 12 bases are shared with TRBD2. Trimming cost V 7 bases and J 7 bases; bases outside gene matches: 5. The CDR3 is made up of 13 amino acids. CDR1 is MDHEN and CDR2 is SYDVKM in the germline V gene. This CDR3 is CASIGLAGSEQYF. In DNA, the CDR3 is TGTGCCAGCATCGGACTAGCGGGGTCGGAGCAGTACTTC.

The chain uses TRBV5-1 and TRBJ1-2; unclear D gene. This CDR3 region has 13 residues. Trimming took off 0 bases at V and 4 bases at J, with 7 bases between the two ends. The V gene's germline CDR1 is SGHRS and CDR2 YFSETQ. The CDR3 DNA sequence: TGCGCCAGCAGCTTGGACACCATCTATGGCTACACCTTC. It codes for CASSLDTIYGYTF.

This clone has only one observation. The chain has TRBV7-9 and TRBJ2-1; D is possibly TRBD1 (5 bases). V lost 5 bases and J 6 bases, leaving 17 bases between the germline ends. CDR1 SEHNR and CDR2 FQNEAQ come from the germline V gene (reference sequence). The length of the CDR3 is 15 residues. CDR3 sequence: CASSIIKPGSNEQFF. The DNA for the CDR3 is TGTGCCAGCAGCATCATTAAACCAGGGTCCAATGAGCAGTTCTTC.

The chain uses TRBV11-2 and TRBJ2-3; D remains unclear. V was trimmed by 5 bases and J by 6 bases, leaving 9 bases between them. CDR1 is SGHAT and CDR2 is FQNNGV in the germline V gene. The CDR3 consists of 12 residues. Here the CDR3 DNA reads TGTGCCAGCAGCCGACTGCTGGATACGCAGTATTTT. Encoded protein: CASSRLLDTQYF.